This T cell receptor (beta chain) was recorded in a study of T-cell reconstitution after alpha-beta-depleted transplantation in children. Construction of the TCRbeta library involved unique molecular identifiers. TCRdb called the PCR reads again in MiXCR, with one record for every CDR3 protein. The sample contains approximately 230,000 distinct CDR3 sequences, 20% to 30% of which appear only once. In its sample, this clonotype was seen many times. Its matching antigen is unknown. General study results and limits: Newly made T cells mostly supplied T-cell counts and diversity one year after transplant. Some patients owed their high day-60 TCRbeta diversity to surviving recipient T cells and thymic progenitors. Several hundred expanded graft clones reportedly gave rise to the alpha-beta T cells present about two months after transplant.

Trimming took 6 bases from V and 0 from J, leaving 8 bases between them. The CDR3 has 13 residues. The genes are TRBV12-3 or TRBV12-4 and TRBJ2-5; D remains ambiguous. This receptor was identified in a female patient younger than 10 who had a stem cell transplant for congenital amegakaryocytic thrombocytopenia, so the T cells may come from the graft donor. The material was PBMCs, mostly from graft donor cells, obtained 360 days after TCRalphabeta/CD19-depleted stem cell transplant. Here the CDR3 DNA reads TGTGCCAGCAGCCGACGGTACCAAGAGACCCAGTACTTC. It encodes CASSRRYQETQYF.